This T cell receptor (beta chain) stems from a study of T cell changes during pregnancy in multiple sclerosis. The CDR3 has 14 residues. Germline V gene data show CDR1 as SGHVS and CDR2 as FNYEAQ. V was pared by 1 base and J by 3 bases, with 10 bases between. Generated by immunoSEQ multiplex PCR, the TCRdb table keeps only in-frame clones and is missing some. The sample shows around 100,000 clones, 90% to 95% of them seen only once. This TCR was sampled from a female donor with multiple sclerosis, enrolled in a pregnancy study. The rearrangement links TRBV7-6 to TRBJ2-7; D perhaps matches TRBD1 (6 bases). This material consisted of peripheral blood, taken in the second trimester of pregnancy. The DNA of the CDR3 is TGTGCCAGCAGCTTAGTTGTACAGGGCTACGAGCAGTACTTC. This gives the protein CASSLVVQGYEQYF.